One and the same sample provided the 9 T cell receptor beta chains below, sequenced in a study of T cells expressing NK-cell markers. TCRdb reanalyzed the 5' RACE reads, giving one entry per CDR3 protein sequence and no DNA. The sample table sets out under 600,000 distinct CDR3 sequences. Sequenced sample: blood T cells: a sorted CD56 or NKG2C T cell subset, CD4+ or CD8+ T cells, or bulk PBMC T cells (not recorded which). Receptors originate from a woman between 45 and 60 years old in good health.

The genes are TRBV12-5 and TRBJ2-7; TCRdb picks TRBD1, but there is no DNA to check that call. CDR1 and CDR2 from the germline V gene are LGHNT and FRNRAP. The CDR3 extends over 15 amino acids. CDR3 sequence reads: CASGLVLGQGYEQYF. Complete variable domain (other parts from reference TRBV12-5 and TRBJ2-7): DARVTQTPRHKVTEMGQEVTMRCQPILGHNTVFWYRQTMMQGLELLAYFRNRAPLDDSGMPKDRFSAEMPDATLATLKIQPSEPRDSAVYFCASGLVLGQGYEQYFGPGTRLTVT.

The chain carries TRBV12-3 or TRBV12-4 and TRBJ2-2; TCRdb proposes TRBD2, but this gene call is untestable without DNA. The CDR3 spans 14 residues. CDR3 amino acids: CASTLGGGPGELFF.

This CDR3 reads CSASRRDKTSYNEQFF. V is TRBV20-1 and J is TRBJ2-1; TCRdb's D call, TRBD1, is unchecked because there is no DNA. The CDR3 sequence is 16 residues long. The germline CDR1 and CDR2 sequences are DFQATT and SNEGSKA (reference sequence).

The chain is built from TRBV11-2 and TRBJ2-7; TCRdb names TRBD2, which stays unverified in the absence of DNA. CDR1 and CDR2 (germline): SGHAT, FQNNGV. CDR3 length equals 15 residues. The CDR3 spells CASSFGRLEIYEQYF.

The chain recombines TRBV6-2 or TRBV6-3 with TRBJ2-2; checking the TCRdb D call of TRBD1 is not possible without DNA. The V gene's germline CDR1 is MNHEY and CDR2 SVGEGT. The CDR3 has 16 residues. The CDR3 reads CASSQVGTGNTGELFF.

The V gene is TRBV7-8, the J gene TRBJ1-4. CDR1 and CDR2 from the germline V gene are SGHVS and FQNEAQ. The CDR3 spans 13 residues. CDR3 sequence reads: CASSTRSVEKLFF.

The chain joins TRBV4-2 to TRBJ2-5; TCRdb's assignment of TRBD2 cannot be checked, as there is no DNA. The germline CDR1 and CDR2 sequences are LGHNA and YNFKEQ. The CDR3 has 21 amino acids. The chain's CDR3 is CASSQEAQATASGSRSETQYF.

J is TRBJ2-1 and V is TRBV5-1; checking the TCRdb D call of TRBD2 is not possible without DNA. CDR1 is SGHRS and CDR2 is YFSETQ in the germline V gene. The CDR3 runs 15 residues. This CDR3 reads CASSQWGLADNEQFF.

CDR3 sequence: CASSETVNEKLFF. This rearrangement joins TRBV7-2 to TRBJ1-4; the TRBD1 assignment by TCRdb is unverifiable without DNA. This CDR3 has 13 residues. Germline CDR1 and CDR2: SGHTA and FQGNSA.